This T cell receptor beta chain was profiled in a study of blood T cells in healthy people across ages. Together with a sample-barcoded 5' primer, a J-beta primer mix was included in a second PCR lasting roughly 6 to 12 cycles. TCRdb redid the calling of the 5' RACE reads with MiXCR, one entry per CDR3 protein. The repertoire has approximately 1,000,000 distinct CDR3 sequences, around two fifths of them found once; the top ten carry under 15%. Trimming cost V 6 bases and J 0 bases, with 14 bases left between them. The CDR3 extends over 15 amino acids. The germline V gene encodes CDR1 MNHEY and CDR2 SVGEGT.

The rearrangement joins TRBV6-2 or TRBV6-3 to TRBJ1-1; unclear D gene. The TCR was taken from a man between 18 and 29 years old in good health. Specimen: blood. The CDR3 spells CASSLRPIMNTEAFF. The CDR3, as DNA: TGTGCCAGCAGCCTCCGACCCATCATGAACACTGAAGCTTTCTTT.